The present T cell receptor beta chain was sequenced within a study of cytomegalovirus exposure and HLA in healthy donors. The length of the CDR3 is 16 residues. After removal of 0 bases from V and 0 bases from J, the junction contained 4 bases not matched to a gene. Germline V gene data show CDR1 as SGDLS and CDR2 as YYNGEE. Using immunoSEQ multiplex PCR, the repertoire was profiled, and TCRdb retains in-frame clones only, with some absent. Of about 280,000 clones listed, over 75% were seen once; the top ten hold around 0.92%. The sample comprised PBMCs. The chain has TRBV9 and TRBJ2-3; 7 nucleotides agree with TRBD2. This sequence was found in a woman younger than 30 in good health and CMV-seronegative. CDR3 in DNA: TGTGCCAGCAGCGTAGCGCTAGCGGCTAGCACAGATACGCAGTATTTT. Its protein is CASSVALAASTDTQYF.